This TCR beta chain stems from a study of shared clonotypes between healthy human individuals. Produced via immunoSEQ multiplex PCR; TCRdb's table is partial and in-frame only. The table records roughly 500,000 clones, 76% of them present only once. CDR3 length: 14 residues. With 3 bases removed from V and 3 bases from J, the gap between germline ends came to 8 bases. Per the germline V gene, CDR1 is MGHDK and CDR2 is SYGVNS. Sample: PBMCs. The rearrangement uses TRBV25-1 and TRBJ1-4; no clear D. This receptor was obtained from a woman between 40 and 55 years old in good health. Some clones in this sample may be carry-over from other donors' samples. This CDR3 is CASSDWGPNEKLFF. The CDR3 coding sequence is TGTGCCAGCAGTGATTGGGGTCCTAATGAAAAACTGTTTTTT.